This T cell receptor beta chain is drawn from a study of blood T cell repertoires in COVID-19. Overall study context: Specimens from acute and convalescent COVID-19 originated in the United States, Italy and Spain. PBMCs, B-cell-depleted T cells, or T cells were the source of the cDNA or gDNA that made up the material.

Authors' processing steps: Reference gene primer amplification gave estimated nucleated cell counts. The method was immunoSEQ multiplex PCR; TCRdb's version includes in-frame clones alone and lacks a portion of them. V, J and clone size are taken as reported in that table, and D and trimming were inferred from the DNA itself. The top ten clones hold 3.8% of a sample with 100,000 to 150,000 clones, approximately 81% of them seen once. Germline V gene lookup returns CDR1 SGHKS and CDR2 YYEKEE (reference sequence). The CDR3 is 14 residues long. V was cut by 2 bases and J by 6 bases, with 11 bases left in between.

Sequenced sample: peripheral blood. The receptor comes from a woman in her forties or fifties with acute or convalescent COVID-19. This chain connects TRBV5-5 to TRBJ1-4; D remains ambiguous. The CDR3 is CASSLSGSYEKLFF. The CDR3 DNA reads TGTGCCAGCAGCTTATCAGGATCGTATGAAAAACTGTTTTTT.